Listed below are T cell receptor beta chains from one sample, sequenced in a study of early T cells in non-severe SARS-CoV-2 infection. TCRdb processed the 5' RACE reads anew with MiXCR; each CDR3 protein has one entry. The sample carries around 77,000 distinct CDR3 sequences, about 14% recorded once. Source: whole blood, taken at baseline. All receptors derive from an adult who was a healthcare worker with PCR-confirmed SARS-CoV-2 infection or an uninfected control (not recorded which). Each CDR3 is given with its conserved first and last residue. The D gene is left open where the match is weak. The size entry is marked missing in some rows and otherwise reads once, few, many or a size class.

d_call	cdr3_length	v_call	clone_size	j_call	cdr3_nt	cdr3_aa
NA	14	TRBV2	few	TRBJ2-3	TGTGCCAGCAGTGTCGGGGGCATCACAGATACGCAGTATTTT	CASSVGGITDTQYF
NA	13	TRBV20-1	few	TRBJ1-6	TGCAGTGCTAGAGATCACGAGGATTCACCCCTCCACTTT	CSARDHEDSPLHF
NA	12	TRBV5-1	few	TRBJ2-1	TGCGCCAGCACCTGGGGCTACAATGAGCAGTTCTTC	CASTWGYNEQFF
NA	15	TRBV6-2/TRBV6-3	NA	TRBJ1-4	TGTGCCAGCAGCTCTGCCGGGACATCCGCCGAAAAACTGTTTTTT	CASSSAGTSAEKLFF
TRBD2	16	TRBV7-3	many	TRBJ2-3	TGTGCCAGCAGCAATCTAGCGGGAGGGTCCACAGATACGCAGTATTTT	CASSNLAGGSTDTQYF
TRBD2	15	TRBV12-3/TRBV12-4	few	TRBJ2-7	TGTGCCAGCAGTTTACACCCCTCAGCGGGATACGAGCAGTACTTC	CASSLHPSAGYEQYF
TRBD1	17	TRBV5-8	NA	TRBJ2-6	TGTGCCAGCAGCTACCGACAGGGATGGGCTGGGGCCAACGTCCTGACTTTC	CASSYRQGWAGANVLTF
TRBD1	15	TRBV6-1	NA	TRBJ1-3	TGTGCCAGCAACCACTACGGGACAGGTGGAAACACCATATATTTT	CASNHYGTGGNTIYF
TRBD1	14	TRBV4-1	NA	TRBJ2-7	TGCGCCAGCAGCTCCCGGGACAGGGCAAACGAGCAGTACTTC	CASSSRDRANEQYF
NA	15	TRBV6-1	few	TRBJ2-1	TGTGCCAGCAGTGAAATGGACACGATGGGGCCTGAGCAGTTCTTC	CASSEMDTMGPEQFF
NA	15	TRBV5-1	NA	TRBJ2-3	TGCGCCAGCAGCCCTGCCTCAGCCGTCCAAGATACGCAGTATTTT	CASSPASAVQDTQYF
TRBD2	18	TRBV7-2	NA	TRBJ2-3	TGTGCCAGCAGCTTCCTCGGACTAGCGGGAAGGAACACAGATACGCAGTATTTT	CASSFLGLAGRNTDTQYF
TRBD1	15	TRBV20-1	few	TRBJ1-1	TGCAGTGCTAGAGGGGCGACAGGGACGGGCACTGAAGCTTTCTTT	CSARGATGTGTEAFF
NA	13	TRBV9	NA	TRBJ2-1	TGTGCCAGCAGCATCTCCCAGAACAATGAGCAGTTCTTC	CASSISQNNEQFF
NA	14	TRBV28	NA	TRBJ2-7	TGTGCCAGCATCCCGGGACAACATTCCTACGAGCAGTACTTC	CASIPGQHSYEQYF
NA	14	TRBV3-1	few	TRBJ2-1	TGTGCCAGCAGCCTTAATGGTTGGGACAATGAGCAGTTCTTC	CASSLNGWDNEQFF
NA	13	TRBV28	NA	TRBJ2-3	TGTGCCGTCGGCGACGTTAGCACAGATACGCAGTATTTT	CAVGDVSTDTQYF
NA	14	TRBV29-1	many	TRBJ2-1	TGCAGCGTTGAAAGAAGCGGGCCTTCCAATGAGCAGTTCTTC	CSVERSGPSNEQFF
TRBD2	15	TRBV12-3/TRBV12-4	NA	TRBJ2-1	TGTGCCAGCAGTCGGACTAGCGGGACGAGAAATGAGCAGTTCTTC	CASSRTSGTRNEQFF
NA	19	TRBV28	many	TRBJ2-1	TGTGCCAGCAGCCCCGCGCCCCAAGCGGGCAAAAGCTCCTACAATGAGCAGTTCTTC	CASSPAPQAGKSSYNEQFF
NA	15	TRBV2	few	TRBJ2-3	TGTGCCAGCAGTGAGGACAGCTATAGCACAGATACGCAGTATTTT	CASSEDSYSTDTQYF
NA	13	TRBV28	few	TRBJ2-7	TGTGCCAGCAGTTCCCTGGGGGACGGGGAGCAGTACTTC	CASSSLGDGEQYF
TRBD2	18	TRBV6-6	many	TRBJ2-7	TGTGCCAGCAGTGCGGGCCTAGCGGGAGTTCTTAGCTCCTACGAGCAGTACTTC	CASSAGLAGVLSSYEQYF
TRBD1	14	TRBV20-1	many	TRBJ2-4	TGCAGTGCTAGAGAGACAGGGGGCAAAAACATTCAGTACTTC	CSARETGGKNIQYF
TRBD2	15	TRBV24-1	many	TRBJ2-1	TGTGCCACCAGTGGTCCTAGACTAGCGGAGGCAAAGCAGTTCTTC	CATSGPRLAEAKQFF
TRBD2	16	TRBV27	many	TRBJ2-5	TGTGCCAGCAGTGTCCGAGGAGCGGGAGAACAAGAGACCCAGTACTTC	CASSVRGAGEQETQYF
NA	13	TRBV6-5	NA	TRBJ1-1	TGTGCCAGCAGTTACCTCTCCCGCACTGAAGCTTTCTTT	CASSYLSRTEAFF
TRBD1	15	TRBV28	NA	TRBJ2-2	TGTGCCAGCAGTCGGACAGGGTTCGACACCGGGGAGCTGTTTTTT	CASSRTGFDTGELFF
NA	15	TRBV7-8	few	TRBJ2-1	TGTGCCAGCAGCCGAACAGGGTCGGCTTGGAATGAGCAGTTCTTC	CASSRTGSAWNEQFF
TRBD2	17	TRBV15	NA	TRBJ2-7	TGTGCCACCAGCAGAGATGGGACTAGCGGGAGCCCCTACGAGCAGTACTTC	CATSRDGTSGSPYEQYF
NA	13	TRBV7-3	many	TRBJ2-2	TGTGCCAGCAGCTTAGTCAATGGCGGGGAGCTGTTTTTT	CASSLVNGGELFF
TRBD1	11	TRBV12-3/TRBV12-4	NA	TRBJ2-1	TGTGCCAGCAGTTCTGGACAGGGAATGCTCTTC	CASSSGQGMLF
NA	16	TRBV4-2	few	TRBJ1-5	TGTGCCAGCAGCCAAGAACCAGGGGAAAGCAATCAGCCCCAGCATTTT	CASSQEPGESNQPQHF
TRBD2	15	TRBV3-1	few	TRBJ2-7	TGTGCCAGCAGCTCCCGACTAGCGGGCCCCTACGAGCAGTACTTC	CASSSRLAGPYEQYF
TRBD1	15	TRBV24-1	many	TRBJ1-1	TGTGCCACCAGTTCTTCCCGGTCAGGGGGTACTGAAGCTTTCTTT	CATSSSRSGGTEAFF
NA	12	TRBV28	NA	TRBJ1-5	TGTGCCAGCACCTCCTACGGGTTCCCCCAGCATTTT	CASTSYGFPQHF
NA	13	TRBV20-1	NA	TRBJ1-2	TGCAGTGCTAGATTACAGGGCCCCTATGGCTACACCTTC	CSARLQGPYGYTF
NA	14	TRBV7-8	few	TRBJ2-1	TGTGCCAGCATTTCGCCCTACCTGGGCAATGAGCAGTTCTTC	CASISPYLGNEQFF
NA	17	TRBV10-3	NA	TRBJ2-1	TGTGCCATCAGCGAACCCTTTAGGAGCAGGAGCTCGAATGAGCGGTTCTTC	CAISEPFRSRSSNERFF
NA	12	TRBV28	few	TRBJ1-1	TGTGCCAGCAGTTTAGGGGTGCCAGGAGCTTTCTTT	CASSLGVPGAFF
NA	13	TRBV24-1	NA	TRBJ2-3	TGTGCCACCAGTGGCCGGTGGGCGGATACGCAGTATTTT	CATSGRWADTQYF
TRBD2	17	TRBV4-1	many	TRBJ2-1	TGCGCCAGCAGCCACCTCGAGGGGAGTAGCGGGAGAGATGAGCAGTTCTTC	CASSHLEGSSGRDEQFF
NA	15	TRBV5-1	NA	TRBJ1-6	TGCGCCAGCAGCTCCGGACCCAGGGCGGATTCACCCCTCCACTTT	CASSSGPRADSPLHF
TRBD2	16	TRBV6-5	NA	TRBJ2-1	TGTGCCAGCAGTCGCCTCCCTACTAGCGGGAGTTATGAGCAGTTCTTC	CASSRLPTSGSYEQFF
TRBD2	16	TRBV7-9	NA	TRBJ2-5	TGTGCCAGCAGCCGGGGGGGACTAGCGGCCAAAGAGACCCAGTACTTC	CASSRGGLAAKETQYF
TRBD2	13	TRBV6-6	few	TRBJ2-7	TGTGCCAGCAGTTACGGGACTACGTACGAGCAGTACTTC	CASSYGTTYEQYF
TRBD1	14	TRBV5-1	NA	TRBJ1-1	TGCGCCAGCAGCGCCACAGGGGTGAACACTGAAGCTTTCTTT	CASSATGVNTEAFF
TRBD1	14	TRBV6-1	few	TRBJ1-5	TGTGCCAGCAGGACAGGGGACCTATCTCAGCCCCAGCATTTT	CASRTGDLSQPQHF
TRBD1	15	TRBV11-2	NA	TRBJ2-3	TGTGCCAGCAGCTTCACAGGGGGGAGACCAGATACGCAGTATTTT	CASSFTGGRPDTQYF
TRBD2	15	TRBV2	few	TRBJ2-5	TGTGCCCCTCGAGGGATAGCGGGAGAAGGAGAGACCCAGTACTTC	CAPRGIAGEGETQYF
TRBD2	15	TRBV28	NA	TRBJ2-1	TGTGCCAGCAGCTCCGGGACTAGCGGGACCCATGAGCAGTTCTTC	CASSSGTSGTHEQFF
NA	15	TRBV10-3	NA	TRBJ2-1	TGTGCCATCAGTGAGTCGACCCCCTCCTACAATGAGCAGTTCTTC	CAISESTPSYNEQFF
NA	12	TRBV3-1	NA	TRBJ2-5	TGTGCCAGCAGCCAAGATTCGGAGACCCAGTACTTC	CASSQDSETQYF